The entry below gives a single TCR beta chain sequence along with its context. The antigen remains undetermined. From the germline J gene comes the end of the CDR3, since the read stops 3 residues before it. This CDR3 is also generated by other DNA sequences in the sample. Produced via immunoSEQ multiplex PCR; TCRdb's table is partial and in-frame only. Its table lists approximately 25,000 clones. Per the germline V gene, CDR1 is SGHRS and CDR2 is YFSETQ. The V gene lost 0 bases and the J gene lost 2 bases, with 9 bases spanning the gap. This CDR3 has 15 amino acids. The data are from a study of T cells in women clearing cervical HPV infection. Study results and limitations: Unknown T-cell numbers per sample may underlie the richness differences.

Sequencing used blood buffy coat. This TCR derives from a woman between 18 and 70 years old with a cervical HPV16 infection that either progressed to CIN3+ or cleared (not recorded which). The chain couples TRBV5-1 to TRBJ1-5; D is ambiguous. The CDR3 spells CASSLAGLGNQPQHF. The part of the CDR3 DNA that was read is TGCGCCAGCAGCTTGGCGGGGTTAGGCAATCAGCCC.